A selection of T cell receptor beta chains follows, all from one sample in a study of T cell changes during pregnancy in multiple sclerosis. Method: immunoSEQ multiplex PCR; TCRdb's copy keeps in-frame clones and lacks some. The sample includes roughly 40,000 clones, approximately 91% of them seen just once. The specimen comprised CD4+ T cells from peripheral blood mononuclear cells, sampled after pregnancy. These receptor sequences come from a female donor in good health, enrolled as a control in a pregnancy study. The CDR3 runs from the conserved cysteine through the conserved F or W. A D gene is named only where the DNA matches it firmly. Size is stated for part of the rows, as once, few or many counts, or as a class when the clone is expanded.

d_gene	v_gene	len	abundance	j_gene	CDR3aa	CDR3nt
TRBD1	TRBV28	13	-	TRBJ1-2	CASRSTGVDGYTF	TGTGCCAGCAGATCCACAGGGGTGGATGGCTACACCTTC
-	TRBV2	17	-	TRBJ2-3	CASRSGRGRESTDTQYF	TGTGCCAGCAGGAGTGGCCGTGGCCGGGAGAGCACAGATACGCAGTATTTT
TRBD2	TRBV9	16	-	TRBJ2-7	CASSTTSTSGYYEQYF	TGTGCCAGCAGCACCACCTCGACTAGCGGATACTACGAGCAGTACTTC
TRBD1	TRBV4-1	20	once	TRBJ2-7	CASSHPLGTGGSRDSYEQYF	TGCGCCAGCAGCCACCCCCTCGGGACAGGGGGGTCGCGGGATTCCTACGAGCAGTACTTC
-	TRBV11-2	15	-	TRBJ1-4	CASSSPRGLVEKLFF	TGTGCCAGCAGCTCCCCCAGGGGTTTGGTTGAAAAACTGTTTTTT
TRBD2	TRBV7-9	19	-	TRBJ2-2	CASSSSPGSGGPNTGELFF	TGTGCCAGCAGCTCCTCCCCGGGGAGCGGGGGCCCGAACACCGGGGAGCTGTTTTTT
TRBD2	TRBV7-2	14	-	TRBJ2-5	CASSLLLAGKTQYF	TGTGCCAGCAGCTTACTACTAGCGGGAAAGACCCAGTACTTC
-	TRBV6-5	13	-	TRBJ2-3	CASSYGVRDTQYF	TGTGCCAGCAGTTACGGAGTTAGAGATACGCAGTATTTT
-	TRBV6-1	13	-	TRBJ1-2	CASSETGGYGYTF	TGTGCCAGCAGTGAGACAGGTGGTTATGGCTACACCTTC
-	TRBV2	15	-	TRBJ2-3	CASSDGAGSTDTQYF	TGTGCCAGCAGTGATGGCGCGGGTAGCACAGATACGCAGTATTTT
TRBD2	TRBV5-4	17	once	TRBJ2-3	CASSTLTSGAAGGTQYF	TGTGCCAGCAGCACCTTGACTAGCGGGGCGGCTGGGGGTACGCAGTATTTT
TRBD2	TRBV13	19	-	TRBJ2-1	CASSLKGWGLASLYNEQFF	TGTGCCAGCAGCTTAAAAGGATGGGGACTAGCATCATTATACAATGAGCAGTTCTTC
-	TRBV4-3	15	-	TRBJ2-5	CASSPQGTRQETQYF	TGCGCCAGCAGCCCCCAGGGGACCAGACAAGAGACCCAGTACTTC
TRBD1	TRBV6-1	13	-	TRBJ1-5	CASTRDRNQPQHF	TGTGCCAGCACACGGGACAGGAATCAGCCCCAGCATTTT
TRBD2	TRBV18	16	-	TRBJ2-3	CASSRGLAGDQDTQYF	TGTGCCAGCTCACGGGGACTAGCGGGAGATCAAGATACGCAGTATTTT
-	TRBV10-3	18	-	TRBJ1-5	CAISETPSLHPSNQPQHF	TGTGCCATCAGTGAGACTCCAAGCCTCCATCCTAGCAATCAGCCCCAGCATTTT
TRBD2	TRBV5-6	15	-	TRBJ2-3	CASRTAGGAKDTQYF	TGTGCCAGCAGAACTGCGGGGGGGGCCAAAGATACGCAGTATTTT
-	TRBV19	14	once	TRBJ1-2	CASRPGQLLYGYTF	TGTGCCAGTAGACCGGGACAACTTCTCTATGGCTACACCTTC
-	TRBV18	13	few	TRBJ1-2	CASSLRQPYGYTF	TGTGCCAGCTCACTGAGACAGCCCTATGGCTACACCTTC
TRBD2	TRBV5-1	16	-	TRBJ2-3	CASSPGPSGGTDTQYF	TGCGCCAGCAGCCCCGGCCCTAGCGGGGGTACAGATACGCAGTATTTT
TRBD1	TRBV6-5	14	-	TRBJ2-3	CASSPQGAKDTQYF	TGTGCCAGTTCCCCACAGGGGGCTAAAGATACGCAGTATTTT
TRBD1	TRBV5-1	13	-	TRBJ1-2	CASSLDRGHGYTF	TGCGCCAGCAGCTTGGACAGGGGGCATGGCTACACCTTC
TRBD1	TRBV11-2	18	-	TRBJ1-3	CASSHGRGQGPLGNTIYF	TGTGCCAGCAGCCACGGGCGGGGACAGGGACCATTAGGAAACACCATATATTTT
TRBD1	TRBV28	14	-	TRBJ2-7	CASSRQGVEYEQYF	TGTGCCAGCAGTAGACAGGGGGTTGAGTACGAGCAGTACTTC
TRBD2	TRBV27	15	once	TRBJ2-7	CASSAGLAANDEQYF	TGTGCCAGCAGCGCTGGACTAGCAGCTAACGACGAGCAGTACTTC
-	TRBV5-6	13	-	TRBJ2-5	CASSGTAEGTQYF	TGTGCCAGCAGCGGCACCGCGGAGGGGACCCAGTACTTC
TRBD2	TRBV4-3	16	-	TRBJ2-2	CASSPLLAGSTGELFF	TGCGCCAGCAGCCCTTTGTTAGCGGGATCGACCGGGGAGCTGTTTTTT
TRBD1	TRBV19	15	-	TRBJ1-6	CASSIRQGYNSPLHF	TGTGCCAGTAGTATCCGACAGGGCTATAATTCACCCCTCCACTTT
-	TRBV2	14	-	TRBJ1-1	CASSEGQMNTEAFF	TGTGCCAGCAGTGAGGGGCAGATGAACACTGAAGCTTTCTTT
TRBD2	TRBV7-3	16	once	TRBJ2-1	CASSLTFSGGHNEQFF	TGTGCCAGCAGCTTAACGTTCTCGGGAGGGCACAATGAGCAGTTCTTC
TRBD2	TRBV4-1	18	-	TRBJ2-5	CASSPLGLAGEGVETQYF	TGCGCCAGCAGCCCCCTCGGCCTAGCGGGAGAGGGTGTGGAGACCCAGTACTTC
-	TRBV11-1	16	-	TRBJ2-2	CASSPPDTTGVGELFF	TGTGCCAGCAGCCCCCCGGACACCACTGGGGTAGGGGAGCTGTTTTTT
TRBD2	TRBV7-3	15	-	TRBJ2-1	CASSLWSSGYNEQFF	TGTGCCAGCAGCTTATGGTCTAGCGGTTACAATGAGCAGTTCTTC
-	TRBV7-9	14	once	TRBJ2-7	CASSLAAAGYEQYF	TGTGCCAGCAGCTTGGCGGCGGCTGGATACGAGCAGTACTTC
-	TRBV25-1	11	-	TRBJ2-1	CASSEFREQFF	TGTGCCAGCAGTGAATTCCGTGAGCAGTTCTTC
TRBD1	TRBV29-1	14	-	TRBJ2-5	CSADRQGRAETQYF	TGCAGCGCCGACCGACAGGGACGGGCGGAGACCCAGTACTTC
-	TRBV19	15	-	TRBJ1-3	CASLSFGMSGNTIYF	TGTGCCAGCCTCAGCTTCGGGATGTCTGGAAACACCATATATTTT
TRBD2	TRBV10-3	19	-	TRBJ2-4	CAISESVPGLAGVGNIQYF	TGTGCCATCAGTGAGTCGGTGCCGGGACTAGCGGGGGTCGGAAACATTCAGTACTTC
TRBD1	TRBV7-8	16	once	TRBJ1-6	CASSLGQGARDSPLHF	TGTGCCAGCAGCTTAGGGCAGGGGGCTCGAGATTCACCCCTCCACTTT
-	TRBV20-1	10	once	TRBJ2-7	CSALSGQQYF	TGCAGTGCTCTTAGCGGCCAGCAGTACTTC
-	TRBV19	15	-	TRBJ2-7	CASSIEAASSYEQYF	TGTGCCAGTAGTATAGAGGCTGCTAGCTCCTACGAGCAGTACTTC
TRBD2	TRBV6-5	14	-	TRBJ2-3	CASTPRGWGDTQYF	TGTGCCAGCACGCCGCGGGGGTGGGGAGATACGCAGTATTTT
-	TRBV7-2	13	-	TRBJ2-7	CASSLRLYDEQYF	TGTGCCAGCAGCTTAAGACTTTACGACGAGCAGTACTTC
-	TRBV7-3	13	few	TRBJ2-2	CASSQGGAGELFF	TGTGCCAGCAGCCAGGGGGGTGCCGGGGAGCTGTTTTTT
TRBD1	TRBV5-4	13	-	TRBJ1-2	CASRPGQGYGYTF	TGTGCCAGCAGGCCAGGACAGGGGTATGGCTACACCTTC
-	TRBV27	14	-	TRBJ1-1	CASSLSWGGTEAFF	TGTGCCAGCAGTTTATCATGGGGGGGGACTGAAGCTTTCTTT
TRBD2	TRBV7-2	16	-	TRBJ2-1	CASSLVGAGGNNEQFF	TGTGCCAGCAGCTTAGTGGGAGCGGGAGGGAACAATGAGCAGTTCTTC
TRBD2	TRBV18	20	-	TRBJ2-3	CASSPRYTDLPSGTTDTQYF	TGTGCCAGCTCACCAAGATACACAGATTTACCTAGCGGGACAACAGATACGCAGTATTTT
TRBD1	TRBV5-4	15	-	TRBJ1-2	CASSTPTGGGYGYTF	TGTGCCAGCAGCACCCCGACAGGGGGCGGCTATGGCTACACCTTC
TRBD1	TRBV29-1	13	-	TRBJ2-3	CSVEGQATDTQYF	TGCAGCGTTGAGGGACAGGCCACAGATACGCAGTATTTT